This T cell receptor beta chain was sequenced during a study of cytomegalovirus exposure and HLA in healthy donors. Findings of the study overall: An assumption of roughly uniform sequencing depth across donors underlay the presence/absence analyses.

In regard to this clone: The antigen is undetermined.

With 3 bases clipped from V and 3 bases from J, the junction kept 4 bases outside the gene matches. The CDR3 runs 15 residues. Germline CDR1 is SGDLS and CDR2 is YYNGEE. Use of 60 Vbeta and 13 Jbeta primers characterized the PCR. Measured with immunoSEQ multiplex PCR; TCRdb has only the in-frame clones, and not every one. The sample data list tens of thousands of clones. The sample comprised PBMCs. The source is a girl aged 10-17 years in good health and CMV-seropositive. V usage is TRBV9 and J usage is TRBJ1-2, with 11 bases fitting TRBD1. CDR3 sequence reads: CASSAGQGGDYGYTF. The CDR3 DNA follows: TGTGCCAGCAGCGCGGGACAGGGGGGAGACTATGGCTACACCTTC.